A single sample gave rise to the 24 T cell receptor beta chains below, sequenced in a study of blood T cell repertoires in COVID-19. Assay: immunoSEQ multiplex PCR; the TCRdb copy retains only in-frame clones and omits some. The sample contains around 340,000 clones, 86% of which appear only once. The material sequenced was peripheral blood. These receptors all come from a woman in her sixties with COVID-19, enrolled during active disease.

This sequence joins TRBV2 and TRBJ1-1; weak D call: TRBD1 (5 bases). V was clipped by 5 bases and J by 11 bases, with 21 bases between them. Germline lookup yields CDR1 SNHLY and CDR2 FYNNEI. This CDR3 region has 14 residues. CDR3: CASSSTTRGTFAFF. CDR3 bases: TGTGCCAGCAGTTCCACGACAAGGGGCACGTTTGCTTTCTTT.

The V gene is TRBV19, the J gene TRBJ2-5; 7 nucleotides agree with TRBD1. V shed 3 bases and J 3 bases; nucleotides not matched to a gene: 7. Germline-derived CDR1 and CDR2 are LNHDA and SQIVND (reference sequence). CDR3 length: 15 amino acids. The CDR3 region is CASSMGTDREETQYF. DNA for the CDR3: TGTGCCAGTAGTATGGGGACCGACAGGGAAGAGACCCAGTACTTC.

The chain combines TRBV6-2 or TRBV6-3 with TRBJ2-3, with a possible D match to TRBD2 (6 bases). CDR3 length: 13 amino acids. Germline CDR1 is MNHEY and CDR2 is SVGEGT. Deletions cut 4 bases from V and 2 bases from J, with 7 bases between. CDR3 sequence: CASSSDYTDTQYF. CDR3 bases: TGTGCCAGCAGTTCGGACTACACAGATACGCAGTATTTT.

This rearrangement joins TRBV19 to TRBJ1-2, with D maybe TRBD1 (5 bases). The germline gives CDR1 LNHDA, CDR2 SQIVND (reference sequence). Deletions cut 8 bases from V and 8 bases from J, with 21 bases between. The CDR3 is made up of 14 amino acids. The CDR3 DNA follows: TGTGCCAGTCAAATCATATACACATCAGGGGGCTACACCTTC. Residues: CASQIIYTSGGYTF.

The chain employs TRBV9 and TRBJ1-2; TRBD1 matches 9 bases. Unmatched junction bases numbered 8, after V lost 2 bases and J lost 0 bases. The germline gives CDR1 SGDLS, CDR2 YYNGEE. This CDR3 has 17 amino acids. The CDR3 loop reads CASSVRDRVGTNYGYTF. The CDR3, as DNA: TGTGCCAGCAGCGTCAGGGACAGGGTGGGGACTAACTATGGCTACACCTTC.

The CDR3 region is CASLTGNGDQTEAFF. The CDR3 nucleotides read TGTGCCAGTTTAACAGGGAACGGGGATCAAACTGAAGCTTTCTTT. The chain uses TRBV6-5 and TRBJ1-1; maybe TRBD1 (6 bases). The CDR3 loop spans 15 amino acids. V lost 9 bases and J 5 bases, leaving 22 bases between the germline ends. CDR1 is MNHEY and CDR2 is SVGAGI in the germline V gene.

This clone appeared a single time. The V and J genes are TRBV5-1 and TRBJ1-5; 7 positions match TRBD1. This CDR3 is 15 amino acids long. The germline V gene has CDR1 SGHRS and CDR2 YFSETQ. V lost 0 bases and J lost 6; bases outside the gene matches: 6. The CDR3 region has the DNA TGCGCCAGCAGCTTGGATGGGACAGAGGCTCAGCCCCAGCATTTT. Protein sequence: CASSLDGTEAQPQHF. The variable domain in full, with the rest retrieved from reference TRBV5-1 and TRBJ1-5, is KAGVTQTPRYLIKTRGQQVTLSCSPISGHRSVSWYQQTPGQGLQFLFEYFSETQRNKGNFPGRFSGRQFSNSRSEMNVSTLELGDSALYLCASSLDGTEAQPQHFGDGTRLSIL.

Worth noting for this clone: Other DNA sequences in the same sample also yield this CDR3. The chain has TRBV18 and TRBJ2-7, with 10 positions matching TRBD2. The junction had 6 bases not matched to a gene; V was cut back by 6 bases and J by 1 base. CDR1 is KGHSH, CDR2 LQKENI, per germline. This CDR3 comprises 15 residues. DNA of the CDR3: TGTGCCAGCTCGCCCCCTAGCGGGGGTTCCTACGAGCAGTACTTC. This encodes CASSPPSGGSYEQYF.

This clone was counted a few times. The rearrangement joins TRBV2 to TRBJ2-1; 10 nucleotides align to TRBD2. Trimming removed 7 bases from V and 9 bases from J; junction bases left unmatched: 6. The CDR3 loop spans 13 amino acids. The germline gives CDR1 SNHLY, CDR2 FYNNEI. CDR3 coding DNA: TGTGCCAGCAATCGCCTAGCGGGGGTTGAGCAGTTCTTC. Its protein is CASNRLAGVEQFF.

The chain joins TRBV7-9 to TRBJ2-7; 7 nucleotides agree with TRBD2. V gave up 1 base and J gave up 0 bases; unmatched junction bases: 6. CDR3 length equals 16 residues. In germline, CDR1 is SEHNR, CDR2 FQNEAQ (reference sequence). This CDR3 is CASSLVGGVLSYEQYF. CDR3 nucleotide sequence: TGTGCCAGCAGCTTAGTGGGAGGGGTCCTCTCCTACGAGCAGTACTTC. Full variable domain (missing parts from reference TRBV7-9 and TRBJ2-7): DTGVSQNPRHKITKRGQNVTFRCDPISEHNRLYWYRQTLGQGPEFLTYFQNEAQLEKSRLLSDRFSAERPKGSFSTLEIQRTEQGDSAMYLCASSLVGGVLSYEQYFGPGTRLTVT.

The V and J genes are TRBV19 and TRBJ1-1; TRBD1 is a possible D gene (5 bases). The CDR3 runs 17 residues. Germline CDR1 LNHDA, CDR2 SQIVND (reference sequence). Deletions cut 7 bases from V and 3 bases from J, with 24 bases between. The CDR3 DNA follows: TGTGCCAGTACCCCCCGGGGGAGGGTCCCTACCGACACTGAAGCTTTCTTT. The encoded protein is CASTPRGRVPTDTEAFF.

The chain links TRBV7-7 to TRBJ2-3; 12 bases are a match to TRBD2. J lost 6 bases, V lost 5 bases, and 9 bases had no gene match. The length of the CDR3 is 16 residues. CDR1 and CDR2 (germline): SSHAT, FNYEAQ (reference sequence). The CDR3 coding sequence is TGTGCCAGCAGCCCCGGGCTAGCGGGGGGGCTGGATACGCAGTATTTT. Translation gives CASSPGLAGGLDTQYF.

This clone was recorded at least ten times. The chain is built from TRBV2 and TRBJ1-5; D is unclear. CDR3 length equals 13 residues. Germline values: CDR1 SNHLY, CDR2 FYNNEI. Trimming shortened V by 7 bases and J by 4 bases, and 11 bases separated the two germline ends. CDR3 region: CASTGEGNQPQHF. CDR3 coding DNA: TGTGCCAGCACCGGCGAGGGTAATCAGCCCCAGCATTTT.

The chain links TRBV7-9 to TRBJ1-2; possibly TRBD1 for D (6 bases). This CDR3 is 13 amino acids long. In germline, CDR1 is SEHNR, CDR2 FQNEAQ (reference sequence). The germline V and J ends were trimmed by 5 bases and 1 base, with 8 bases remaining between them. The CDR3 reads CASSQDSNYGYTF. The CDR3 bases are TGTGCCAGCAGCCAGGACAGTAACTATGGCTACACCTTC.

The rearrangement links TRBV18 to TRBJ1-5; D is undetermined. Trimming shortened V by 5 bases and J by 0 bases, and 5 bases separated the two germline ends. The CDR3 runs 13 residues. The V gene's germline CDR1 is KGHSH and CDR2 LQKENI. This chain's CDR3 is CASSGGSNQPQHF. The DNA of the CDR3 is TGTGCCAGCTCAGGCGGTAGCAATCAGCCCCAGCATTTT.

The chain has TRBV5-1 and TRBJ2-2; no clear D gene. The V end lost 3 bases, the J end lost 6 bases, and 9 bases lay between the germline ends. In germline, CDR1 is SGHRS, CDR2 YFSETQ. The CDR3 is 13 residues long. The CDR3 sequence: CASSSIASGELFF. As DNA, the CDR3 is TGCGCCAGCAGCTCAATAGCTTCCGGGGAGCTGTTTTTT.

The rearrangement joins TRBV4-1 to TRBJ1-5; D remains unclear. The V end lost 2 bases, the J end lost 2 bases, and 19 bases lay between the germline ends. Germline loops: CDR1 MGHRA, CDR2 YSYEKL. There are 18 residues in the CDR3. In DNA, the CDR3 is TGCGCCAGCAGCCAACCAGGTGGACGGGGTCAGCGCAATCAGCCCCAGCATTTT. This sequence encodes CASSQPGGRGQRNQPQHF.

In this sample, this clone turned up once. The chain combines TRBV29-1 with TRBJ2-2, with TRBD1 identical over 8 bases. Germline CDR1 SQVTM, CDR2 ANQGSEA. The CDR3 is 13 residues long. Trimming removed 7 bases from V and 4 bases from J; junction bases left unmatched: 5. In DNA form, the CDR3 reads TGCAGCGCCTGGGACAGGACCACCGGGGAGCTGTTTTTT. Translation: CSAWDRTTGELFF.

In this sample, this clone turned up once. The rearrangement joins TRBV5-5 to TRBJ2-7, with 11 positions matching TRBD2. Germline values: CDR1 SGHKS, CDR2 YYEKEE (reference sequence). J lost 3 bases, V lost 0 bases, and 2 bases had no gene match. The CDR3 sequence is 15 residues long. CDR3 nucleotide sequence: TGTGCCAGCAGCTTGGGACTAGCGGGGTTCTACGAGCAGTACTTC. This translates into CASSLGLAGFYEQYF.

This clone was counted ten times or more. The chain recombines TRBV7-9 with TRBJ1-2; D possibly corresponds to TRBD1 (5 bases). Trimming left V 2 bases short and J 2 bases short, with 9 bases between. This CDR3 region has 14 residues. CDR1 and CDR2 from the germline V gene are SEHNR and FQNEAQ (reference sequence). CDR3 region: CASSLTGVNYGYTF. In DNA form, the CDR3 reads TGTGCCAGCAGCTTAACAGGTGTGAACTATGGCTACACCTTC. Supplemented by reference TRBV7-9 and TRBJ1-2, the full variable domain reads DTGVSQNPRHKITKRGQNVTFRCDPISEHNRLYWYRQTLGQGPEFLTYFQNEAQLEKSRLLSDRFSAERPKGSFSTLEIQRTEQGDSAMYLCASSLTGVNYGYTFGSGTRLTVV.

The chain carries TRBV15 and TRBJ2-1, with 9 bases fitting TRBD2. The V gene end was trimmed by 0 bases and the J gene end by 2 bases; junction bases not matched to a gene: 2. There are 16 residues in the CDR3. Germline V gives CDR1 LNHNV, CDR2 YYDKDF (reference sequence). The CDR3 DNA reads TGTGCCACCAGCAGAGATGAGCGGGGGGCCTACAATGAGCAGTTCTTC. Its protein product is CATSRDERGAYNEQFF.

The chain recombines TRBV7-3 with TRBJ2-3; the D is unclear. Looked up from germline, CDR1 is SGHTA and CDR2 is FQGTGA. The CDR3 has 13 residues. Trimming pared 4 bases from V and 5 bases from J, leaving 10 bases between. The CDR3 loop is CASSSPPGDTQYF. Written as DNA, the CDR3 is TGTGCCAGCAGCTCCCCTCCGGGAGATACGCAGTATTTT. Together with reference TRBV7-3 and TRBJ2-3, the CDR3 gives the full variable domain: GAGVSQTPSNKVTEKGKYVELRCDPISGHTALYWYRQSLGQGPEFLIYFQGTGAADDSGLPNDRFFAVRPEGSVSTLKIQRTERGDSAVYLCASSSPPGDTQYFGPGTRLTVL.

The chain is built from TRBV13 and TRBJ1-1, with 11 bases lining up with TRBD1. J lost 8 bases, V lost 5 bases, and 7 bases had no gene match. Germline V gene lookup returns CDR1 PRHDT and CDR2 FYEKMQ (reference sequence). This CDR3 is built from 14 residues. CDR3 DNA sequence: TGTGCCAGCAGCACCTGGACAGGGGGCACCGAAGCTTTCTTT. Amino acids: CASSTWTGGTEAFF.

The chain links TRBV27 to TRBJ1-1; 10 bases line up with TRBD1. After removal of 9 bases from V and 0 bases from J, the junction contained 13 bases not matched to a gene. The CDR3 has 17 residues. CDR1 and CDR2 from the germline V gene are MNHEY and SMNVEV (reference sequence). The CDR3 DNA reads as TGTGCCAGTAAGCTTAGCCCGGGACAGGGGATGAACACTGAAGCTTTCTTT. Protein: CASKLSPGQGMNTEAFF.